Included here is one T cell receptor (beta chain) sequence, with context. As yet, its antigen is unknown. This specimen comes from a study of blood T cells in healthy people across ages. Study results and caveats: A roughly linear fall in TCR beta diversity per million T cells was seen with increasing age. A strong correlation was seen between TCR beta diversity and naive T cell percentage.

The germline CDR1 and CDR2 sequences are DFQATT and SNEGSKA (reference sequence). The ends lost 5 bases at V and 6 bases at J; junction bases unmatched: 12. The CDR3 is 14 amino acids. Through a sample-barcoded 5' primer and a J-beta primer mix, a second PCR was run for about 6 to 11 cycles. Carrying 12 random nucleotides, a template-switch adaptor labeled each individual cDNA molecule. TCRdb used MiXCR to reprocess the 5' RACE reads, holding one entry per CDR3 protein. The data show fewer than 2 million distinct CDR3 sequences, about 39% seen once. The clonotype originates from a human donor in good health. Sequencing was performed on blood. V and J are TRBV20-1 and TRBJ1-1; TRBD1 matches 7 bases. This CDR3 is CSAAEDRSNAEAFF. The CDR3 nucleotides are TGCAGTGCTGCAGAGGACAGGTCCAACGCTGAAGCTTTCTTT.